This paragraph covers one T cell receptor (beta chain) sequence. This sample was included in a study of T cells after yellow fever vaccination. The V gene's germline CDR1 is SGHTA and CDR2 FQGNSA. This CDR3 is 13 amino acids long. V was clipped by 1 base and J by 6 bases, with 6 bases between them. TCRdb passed the 5' RACE reads through MiXCR, listing each CDR3 protein once. The sample consists of fewer than 350,000 distinct CDR3 sequences, approximately 9% of them appearing once. The sequence came from a young man who received the YFV17D yellow fever vaccine. This sequence joins TRBV7-2 and TRBJ1-4; D is uncertain. Sample: PBMCs, taken on the day of the first yellow fever vaccination. This CDR3 reads CASSLGLYEKLFF. The CDR3, as DNA: TGTGCCAGCAGCTTAGGGCTTTATGAAAAACTGTTTTTT. Based on the CDR3 plus reference TRBV7-2 and TRBJ1-4, the full variable domain is GAGVSQSPSNKVTEKGKDVELRCDPISGHTALYWYRQSLGQGLEFLIYFQGNSAPDKSGLPSDRFSAERTGGSVSTLTIQRTQQEDSAVYLCASSLGLYEKLFFGSGTQLSVL.